This T cell receptor beta chain comes out of a study of CD8+ T cells in alopecia areata. Study results and limitations: Tofacitinib yielded significantly lower scalp clonality and fewer expanded CD8+ clones among the top 100.

Treatment in this sample: oral pan-JAK inhibitor, 5-10 mg twice daily. Investigators isolated RNA and reverse transcribed it into cDNA to act as the sequencing template. Generated by immunoSEQ multiplex PCR, the TCRdb table keeps only in-frame clones and is missing some. The sample includes about 210,000 clones, about 64% of them seen just once. On this clone itself: The antigen remains undetermined.

Germline values: CDR1 SQVTM, CDR2 ANQGSEA. V was trimmed by 2 bases and J by 6 bases, leaving 9 bases between them. This CDR3 region has 12 residues. The clonotype originates from a human donor with alopecia areata. The rearrangement joins TRBV29-1 to TRBJ2-3; D ambiguous. The sequencing used CD4+ T cells sorted from blood, collected at week 4, from a patient treated with tofacitinib. CDR3 sequence reads: CSVEKSVDTQYF. CDR3 DNA sequence: TGCAGCGTTGAAAAGTCGGTGGATACGCAGTATTTT.